Reported below is one T cell receptor beta chain. Its antigen is unknown. One base away there is no much larger clone; base qualities are not given. Thawed unstimulated PBMCs were stained for CD3, CD4 and CD8 and FACS-sorted into CD3+CD4+ and CD3+CD8+ populations. Randomization to immunosuppression withdrawal applied to every one of the 8 studied subjects. Genomic DNA was isolated with the Qiagen DNeasy Blood and Tissue Kit. This sample is drawn from a study of T cell clones after liver transplantation (dated by TCRdb to the late 2010s). Regarding the study in general: Samples were obtained from ITN030ST, a randomized trial in which withdrawal of immunosuppression was attempted within 2 years of liver transplantation. Three of the eight recipients were HCV-positive; the others were transplanted for non-autoimmune, non-viral indications. As an antigen-independent comparator for the donor-reactive sequences, third party-reactive TCRbeta sequences from pre-transplant MLRs were identified as well. Of the 8 liver transplant recipients making up the studied cohort, 3 were classified as tolerant and 5 as non-tolerant. Donor-reactive T cell clones were identified by TCRbeta sequencing after a pre-transplant mixed lymphocyte reaction and then tracked in post-transplant blood. Blood samples were collected pre-transplant, pre-randomization before withdrawal, and post-randomization after either complete withdrawal or failed withdrawal. To count as tolerant, a recipient had to stay completely off immunosuppression for at least one year without liver enzymes climbing beyond twice the upper limit of normal. Subjects received no induction therapy and standard immunosuppression until randomization at 12-24 months post-transplant. Broad study findings and their caveats: Low numbers of available donor cells limited the measurable donor-reactive repertoire in two subjects. In most of the 8 subjects, regardless of tolerance or HCV status, circulating donor-reactive CD4 TCRbeta sequences dropped significantly post-transplant. The conclusions were preliminary, being limited by small, heterogeneous patient numbers and by non-standardized post-transplant time points. A greater decline was seen for donor-reactive sequences than for third party-reactive sequences, suggesting partial antigen-specific deletion unrelated to withdrawal success. When repertoire turnover was accounted for, significantly reduced detection of donor-reactive sequences was found in 7 of 8 subjects for CD4 and in 8 of 8 subjects for CD8. Because allograft tissue specimens were not available, migration of donor-reactive T cells into the graft, rather than deletion, may have occurred.

The germline V gene specifies SNHLY as CDR1 and FYNNEI as CDR2. The CDR3 contains 12 residues, cysteine and phenylalanine counted. Just CDR3 DNA is preserved here, 36 bases in frame from base 1. V gives up 4 bases and J gives up 5 bases, and the segment between their germline ends measures 8 bases. Frozen genomic DNA underwent high-throughput TCRbeta CDR3 sequencing by immunoSEQ, including PCR amplification, mapping, bias correction and internal controls. As for how the authors treated the data: Productive rearrangements were retained, and unique TCRbeta sequences were defined by the CDR3 nucleotide sequence together with the V and J gene. For a sequence to be called donor-reactive, it needed a frequency of at least 0.01% and at least 5-fold expansion in CFSE-low cells compared with unstimulated pre-transplant cells. To ensure at least 90% detection power, minimum frequency thresholds were set for each subject based on that subject's lowest-template unstimulated sample. Jensen-Shannon divergence between the top 1000 TCRbeta sequences post-transplant and pre-transplant was used to measure repertoire turnover. Changes in detection of donor-reactive sequences were tested with two-sided Fisher's exact tests. TCRdb took this table from immuneACCESS and kept in-frame rearrangements with V and J called. Such tables lack part of the clones; where checked against another copy, unresolved V genes explain under half of the gap, and the rest is unexplained. The V and J calls and clone size were taken over from that table, and D and trimming were inferred from the DNA. Here the sample has 55,000 to 70,000 clones; more than 85% occur a single time. 0.9% to 1% of the sample belongs to the ten largest clones.

Sequenced here: CD4+ T cells from blood, sampled less than 27 months after liver transplant. The clonotype was recovered from a human patient who received a liver transplant. Some T cells seen after a transplant may have their origin in the graft donor. Recombination linked TRBV2 to TRBJ2-5, with an unclear D gene assignment. The CDR3 protein: CASSARWETQYF. The sequence in DNA is TGTGCCAGCAGTGCCAGGTGGGAGACCCAGTACTTC.